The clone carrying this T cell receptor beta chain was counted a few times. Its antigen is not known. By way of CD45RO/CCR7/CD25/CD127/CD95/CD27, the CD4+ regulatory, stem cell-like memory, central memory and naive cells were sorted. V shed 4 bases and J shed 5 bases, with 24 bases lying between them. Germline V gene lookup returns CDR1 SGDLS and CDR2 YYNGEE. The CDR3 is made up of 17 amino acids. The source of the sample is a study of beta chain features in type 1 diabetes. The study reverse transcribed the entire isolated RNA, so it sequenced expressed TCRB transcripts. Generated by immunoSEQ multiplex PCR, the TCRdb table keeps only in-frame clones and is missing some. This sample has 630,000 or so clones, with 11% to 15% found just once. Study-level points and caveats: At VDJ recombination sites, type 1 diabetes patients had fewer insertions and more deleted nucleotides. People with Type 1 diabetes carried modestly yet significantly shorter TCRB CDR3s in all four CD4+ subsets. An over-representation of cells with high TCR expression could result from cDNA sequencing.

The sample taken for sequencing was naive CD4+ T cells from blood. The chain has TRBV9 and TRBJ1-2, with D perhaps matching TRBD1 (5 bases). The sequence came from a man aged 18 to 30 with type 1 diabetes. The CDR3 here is CASSTAIGTDGLYGYTF. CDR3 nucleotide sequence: TGTGCCAGCAGCACTGCAATAGGGACCGATGGGTTATATGGCTACACCTTC.